The rows below give T cell receptor beta chains drawn from one sample of a study of metastatic and nonmetastatic thyroid tumors. TCRdb reanalyzed the PCR reads with MiXCR. The sample has approximately 22,000 clones, around a third seen once. The sequenced sample was blood. These TCRs come from a female donor with papillary thyroid cancer or a benign thyroid nodule (not recorded which). Some clones in this sample may be carry-over from other donors' samples. Each CDR3 is given with its conserved first and last residue. The D gene is left open where the match is weak. Not all rows give a size; the values are once, few, many and, for expanded clones, a class.

v_call	d_call	j_call	clone_size	cdr3_length	cdr3_aa	cdr3_nt
TRBV30	-	TRBJ1-1	medium-sized	13	CAWSLQRHTEAFF	TGTGCCTGGAGTCTGCAGAGGCACACTGAAGCTTTCTTT
TRBV7-2	-	TRBJ2-1	-	14	CASSSGVPYNEQFF	TGTGCCAGCAGCTCAGGAGTTCCCTACAATGAGCAGTTCTTC
TRBV12-3/TRBV12-4	-	TRBJ2-7	few	13	CASSGGIIYEQYF	TGTGCCAGCAGCGGGGGTATCATCTACGAGCAGTACTTC
TRBV4-1	TRBD1	TRBJ1-4	medium-sized	16	CASSQVWGQENEKLFF	TGCGCCAGCAGCCAAGTTTGGGGACAGGAGAATGAAAAACTGTTTTTT
TRBV20-1	-	TRBJ1-1	many	14	CSARPGVFGTEAFF	TGCAGTGCCCGGCCGGGGGTTTTCGGCACTGAAGCTTTCTTT
TRBV5-1	-	TRBJ2-7	-	11	CASKSSYEQYF	TGCGCCAGCAAGTCATCCTACGAGCAGTACTTC
TRBV27	-	TRBJ1-4	many	16	CASSLSWAMSNEKLFF	TGTGCCAGCAGTTTATCGTGGGCGATGTCTAATGAAAAACTGTTTTTT
TRBV5-1	-	TRBJ1-1	many	13	CASSSRMNTEAFF	TGCGCCAGCAGCTCCAGAATGAACACTGAAGCTTTCTTT
TRBV11-1	-	TRBJ2-7	-	13	CASSPDGPYEQYF	TGTGCCAGCAGCCCGGACGGACCCTACGAACAGTACTTC
TRBV24-1	-	TRBJ2-2	few	14	CATSFPGTTGELFF	TGTGCCACCAGTTTTCCAGGCACCACCGGGGAGCTGTTTTTT
TRBV24-1	TRBD2	TRBJ2-3	medium-sized	15	CATSDLAGDTDTQYF	TGTGCCACCAGTGATCTAGCGGGGGACACAGATACGCAGTATTTT
TRBV27	TRBD1	TRBJ2-5	-	14	CASSPSGTVETQYF	TGTGCCAGCTCCCCCTCAGGGACAGTGGAGACCCAGTACTTC
TRBV15	-	TRBJ2-1	few	11	CATSRVDEQFF	TGTGCCACCAGCAGAGTAGATGAGCAGTTCTTC
TRBV6-1	-	TRBJ2-2	-	11	CASSDQRELFF	TGTGCCAGCAGTGATCAAAGGGAGCTGTTTTTT
TRBV6-5	-	TRBJ2-2	few	14	CASSYSNGGGVVFF	TGTGCCAGCAGTTACTCGAATGGGGGTGGGGTTGTGTTTTTT
TRBV4-2	-	TRBJ2-7	-	15	CASSQDLSTSSEPYF	TGTGCCAGCAGCCAAGATCTTTCTACCTCATCCGAGCCGTACTTC
TRBV6-5	-	TRBJ1-1	-	13	CASSSRALVGAFF	TGTGCCAGCAGTTCCCGGGCCCTTGTGGGGGCTTTCTTT
TRBV5-1	TRBD1	TRBJ2-7	once	16	CASSFGTAMVNYEQYF	TGCGCCAGCAGCTTTGGGACAGCAATGGTGAACTACGAGCAGTACTTC
TRBV30	-	TRBJ2-3	once	16	CAWRAFLTAEVDTEYF	TGTGCCTGGAGGGCCTTCCTTACAGCTGAGGTGGATACAGAGTATTTT
TRBV15	-	TRBJ2-7	few	15	CATSREGGGIYDQYF	TGTGCCACCAGCAGAGAAGGCGGAGGCATTTACGATCAGTACTTC
TRBV3-1	TRBD2	TRBJ2-7	once	15	CASSERLAGGYEQYF	TGTGCCAGCAGTGAAAGGCTAGCGGGAGGGTACGAGCAGTACTTC
TRBV3-1	TRBD1	TRBJ2-7	medium-sized	13	CASSRDRGSEQYF	TGTGCCAGCAGCCGCGACAGGGGCTCCGAGCAGTACTTC
TRBV24-1	-	TRBJ2-7	medium-sized	15	CATRFSGTRSYEQYF	TGTGCCACCAGATTTAGCGGAACTCGCTCCTACGAGCAGTACTTC
TRBV7-8	-	TRBJ1-2	many	14	CASSGRVPGDGYTF	TGTGCCAGCAGCGGCAGGGTTCCCGGGGATGGCTACACCTTC
TRBV11-1	TRBD1	TRBJ2-1	many	16	CASSPGTGGQYNEQFF	TGTGCCAGCAGCCCCGGGACAGGGGGCCAATACAATGAGCAGTTCTTC
TRBV7-9	TRBD1	TRBJ1-1	-	15	CASSKPTGSVGEAFF	TGTGCCAGCAGCAAACCGACAGGGAGTGTGGGTGAAGCTTTCTTT
TRBV20-1	-	TRBJ1-6	-	14	CSVPRTKENSPLHF	TGCAGTGTTCCTCGGACAAAGGAAAATTCACCCCTCCACTTT
TRBV3-1	-	TRBJ1-4	many	13	CASSQVGEEKLFF	TGTGCCAGCAGCCAAGTCGGGGAGGAAAAACTGTTTTTT
TRBV29-1	TRBD1	TRBJ2-7	many	12	CSGRDRGHEQYF	TGCAGCGGTCGGGACAGGGGCCACGAGCAGTACTTC
TRBV12-3/TRBV12-4	-	TRBJ2-7	medium-sized	18	CASSFTGVWQKTSYEQYF	TGTGCCAGCAGTTTCACCGGGGTTTGGCAGAAAACATCCTACGAGCAGTACTTC
TRBV6-4	TRBD1	TRBJ1-1	-	14	CASLPGTGNTEAFF	TGTGCCAGCTTGCCCGGGACAGGGAACACTGAAGCTTTCTTT
TRBV9	TRBD1	TRBJ1-5	many	14	CASSVGQGAQPQHF	TGTGCCAGCAGCGTAGGACAGGGGGCCCAGCCCCAGCATTTT
TRBV30	-	TRBJ2-2	-	15	CAWIGATANTGELLF	TGTGCCTGGATAGGAGCTACCGCGAACACCGGGGAGCTGCTTTTT
TRBV6-5	TRBD1	TRBJ1-2	-	16	CASSYSPQGANYGYTF	TGTGCCAGCAGTTACAGCCCACAGGGGGCGAACTATGGCTACACCTTC
TRBV20-1	-	TRBJ2-3	medium-sized	16	CSASTIQQGFTDTQYF	TGCAGTGCTAGCACGATTCAACAGGGATTTACAGATACGCAGTATTTT
TRBV11-1	-	TRBJ1-1	-	13	CASSFELNTEAFF	TGTGCCAGCAGCTTTGAGTTGAACACTGAAGCTTTCTTT
TRBV4-2	TRBD2	TRBJ2-7	-	15	CASSPAGAGVYEQYF	TGTGCCAGCAGCCCCGCTGGAGCGGGAGTCTACGAGCAGTACTTC
TRBV2	TRBD1	TRBJ2-3	many	13	CASIPRGTDTQYF	TGTGCCAGCATCCCCAGGGGGACAGATACGCAGTATTTT
TRBV24-1	-	TRBJ2-1	-	16	CATSDISGPRYNEKFF	TGTGCCACCAGTGATATAAGCGGGCCCCGTTACAATGAGAAGTTCTTC
TRBV18	-	TRBJ1-1	many	16	CASSTQTASGTTEAFF	TGTGCCAGCTCAACCCAAACGGCCTCAGGGACCACTGAAGCTTTCTTT
TRBV30	TRBD1	TRBJ2-7	-	13	CAWARTGIYEQYF	TGTGCCTGGGCCCGGACAGGGATCTACGAGCAGTACTTC
TRBV28	TRBD2	TRBJ2-1	many	22	CASSPGTSAYLPLKSSYNEQFF	TGTGCCAGCAGTCCCGGGACTAGCGCATACTTACCCCTAAAGAGCTCCTACAATGAGCAGTTCTTC
TRBV11-1	TRBD2	TRBJ2-1	-	17	CASSLVSGGPIKGEQFF	TGTGCCAGCAGCTTAGTGTCGGGAGGGCCTATAAAGGGTGAGCAGTTCTTC
TRBV7-7	-	TRBJ1-1	many	13	CASSRTANTEAFF	TGTGCCAGCAGCCGGACGGCTAACACTGAAGCTTTCTTT
TRBV5-1	TRBD2	TRBJ2-3	-	16	CASSLRAIAGADTQYF	TGCGCCAGCAGCTTAAGGGCAATCGCGGGGGCAGATACGCAGTATTTT
TRBV7-2	TRBD1	TRBJ1-2	many	14	CASSFGDRAYGYTF	TGTGCCAGCAGCTTTGGGGACAGGGCCTATGGCTACACCTTC
TRBV27	-	TRBJ1-1	few	17	CASSLISPGKGDSEAFF	TGTGCCAGCAGTTTAATAAGCCCTGGTAAGGGTGATAGTGAAGCTTTCTTT
TRBV28	-	TRBJ2-5	few	15	CASSILQGRQETQYF	TGTGCCAGCAGTATCCTGCAAGGACGCCAAGAGACCCAGTACTTC
TRBV18	TRBD1	TRBJ1-5	many	15	CASSPGQGGSQPQHF	TGTGCCAGCTCACCGGGACAGGGAGGAAGTCAGCCCCAGCATTTT
TRBV30	TRBD1	TRBJ2-7	-	14	CAWSVSGTAYEQYF	TGTGCCTGGAGTGTTTCGGGGACAGCCTACGAGCAGTACTTC
TRBV10-1	-	TRBJ2-7	medium-sized	14	CASSEGRQAYEQYF	TGCGCCAGCAGTGAAGGTCGGCAGGCCTACGAGCAGTACTTC
TRBV18	TRBD1	TRBJ2-2	-	15	CASSPGTANTGELFF	TGTGCCAGCTCACCCGGGACAGCGAACACCGGGGAGCTGTTTTTT
TRBV5-1	TRBD1	TRBJ1-2	-	17	CASSLEGRGLLAYGYTF	TGCGCCAGCAGCTTGGAGGGCAGGGGGCTCCTCGCCTATGGCTACACCTTC
TRBV11-3	-	TRBJ2-7	-	15	CASSAPGLEVDEQYF	TGTGCCAGCAGCGCACCGGGGCTCGAGGTGGACGAGCAGTACTTC
TRBV6-1	-	TRBJ1-4	-	13	CASSGTTNEKLFF	TGTGCCAGCAGTGGGACAACTAATGAAAAACTGTTTTTT